Listed below are T cell receptor beta chains from one sample, sequenced in a study of CD8 T cells in ankylosing spondylitis. Using its own MiXCR run on the 5' RACE reads, TCRdb lists one record per CDR3 protein. The sample lists about 42,000 distinct CDR3 sequences; roughly 2.5% were seen once. Sample: blood, either unsorted or a sorted T cell fraction (not recorded which). Every receptor here comes from a male donor with ankylosing spondylitis or in good health (not recorded which). The CDR3 runs from the conserved cysteine through the conserved F or W. The order of the fields is D gene, J gene, V gene, clone size, CDR3 DNA, CDR3 protein. A D gene is named only where the DNA matches it firmly. Only some rows state a clone size, as once, few, many or a class for expanded clones.

D gene: NA; J gene: TRBJ1-4; V gene: TRBV9; clone size: many; CDR3 DNA: TGTGCCAGCAGCGACCCAGTTAATGAAAAACTGTTTTTT; CDR3 protein: CASSDPVNEKLFF
D gene: NA; J gene: TRBJ1-6; V gene: TRBV9; clone size: many; CDR3 DNA: TGTGCCAGCAGCTCGGACGCACGTTCACCCCTCCACTTT; CDR3 protein: CASSSDARSPLHF
D gene: NA; J gene: TRBJ2-3; V gene: TRBV9; clone size: many; CDR3 DNA: TGTGCCAGCAGTAGCTTAGTCACAGATACGCAGTATTTT; CDR3 protein: CASSSLVTDTQYF
D gene: TRBD1; J gene: TRBJ2-7; V gene: TRBV9; clone size: many; CDR3 DNA: TGTGCCAGCAGCGAAACGACAGGGGGTCCCTACGAGCAGTACTTC; CDR3 protein: CASSETTGGPYEQYF
D gene: TRBD1; J gene: TRBJ2-7; V gene: TRBV9; clone size: many; CDR3 DNA: TGTGCCAGCAGCGCATGGGACAGGGAGGGCGAGCAGTACTTC; CDR3 protein: CASSAWDREGEQYF
D gene: NA; J gene: TRBJ2-5; V gene: TRBV9; clone size: few; CDR3 DNA: TGTGCCAGCAGCGAGCCCCGGCAGACCCAGTACTTC; CDR3 protein: CASSEPRQTQYF
D gene: TRBD2; J gene: TRBJ2-1; V gene: TRBV9; clone size: many; CDR3 DNA: TGTGCCAGCAGCCGAGCGGGACCCACCTACAATGAGCAGTTCTTC; CDR3 protein: CASSRAGPTYNEQFF
D gene: NA; J gene: TRBJ2-1; V gene: TRBV9; clone size: many; CDR3 DNA: TGTGCCAGCAGCGCCAGGGGATCCTCCTACAATGAGCAGTTCTTC; CDR3 protein: CASSARGSSYNEQFF
D gene: TRBD1; J gene: TRBJ2-5; V gene: TRBV9; clone size: many; CDR3 DNA: TGTGCCAGCAGCGTAGTGGGACAGGGGCCGGAGACCCAGTACTTC; CDR3 protein: CASSVVGQGPETQYF
D gene: NA; J gene: TRBJ2-1; V gene: TRBV9; clone size: many; CDR3 DNA: TGTGCCAGCAGCGGTAGCGGCTTAGGGGGCAATGAGCAGTTCTTC; CDR3 protein: CASSGSGLGGNEQFF
D gene: NA; J gene: TRBJ2-7; V gene: TRBV9; clone size: many; CDR3 DNA: TGTGCCAGCAGCGCGGGTCCGGGCCCACTGTTCGGGAGCTCCTACGAGCAGTACTTC; CDR3 protein: CASSAGPGPLFGSSYEQYF
D gene: TRBD1; J gene: TRBJ1-2; V gene: TRBV9; clone size: many; CDR3 DNA: TGTGCCAGCAGCCCTGACAGGGACTATGGCTACACCTTC; CDR3 protein: CASSPDRDYGYTF
D gene: TRBD2; J gene: TRBJ2-7; V gene: TRBV9; clone size: many; CDR3 DNA: TGTGCCAGCAGCATCCAAGCTAGCGGTTCGGTATCCGAGCAGTACTTC; CDR3 protein: CASSIQASGSVSEQYF
D gene: NA; J gene: TRBJ1-1; V gene: TRBV9; clone size: many; CDR3 DNA: TGTGCCAGCAGCCCGGGTACAGGTTTGGGGAACACTGAAGCTTTCTTT; CDR3 protein: CASSPGTGLGNTEAFF
D gene: NA; J gene: TRBJ1-3; V gene: TRBV9; clone size: NA; CDR3 DNA: TGTGCCAGCAGCGGCGCCAGGGTCGGTGGAAACACCATATATTTT; CDR3 protein: CASSGARVGGNTIYF
D gene: NA; J gene: TRBJ2-5; V gene: TRBV9; clone size: many; CDR3 DNA: TGTGCCAGCAGCGTAGATTTCGGGTCCGGGCAGTACTTC; CDR3 protein: CASSVDFGSGQYF
D gene: TRBD2; J gene: TRBJ2-1; V gene: TRBV9; clone size: many; CDR3 DNA: TGTGCCAGCAGCGTAAGGCTAGCGGGAGGGAGCAGCTCCTACAATGAGCAGTTCTTC; CDR3 protein: CASSVRLAGGSSSYNEQFF
D gene: TRBD1; J gene: TRBJ1-1; V gene: TRBV9; clone size: many; CDR3 DNA: TGTGCCAGCAGCGCCGACAGGGTGAACACTGAAGCTTTCTTT; CDR3 protein: CASSADRVNTEAFF
D gene: NA; J gene: TRBJ2-7; V gene: TRBV9; clone size: few; CDR3 DNA: TGTGCCAGCAGCTCCCGGGCAGGGGCCACCTACGAGCAGTACTTC; CDR3 protein: CASSSRAGATYEQYF
D gene: TRBD2; J gene: TRBJ2-2; V gene: TRBV9; clone size: many; CDR3 DNA: TGTGCCAGCAGCGTAGGAGCGGGGATCACCGGGGAGCTGTTTTTT; CDR3 protein: CASSVGAGITGELFF
D gene: NA; J gene: TRBJ2-7; V gene: TRBV9; clone size: many; CDR3 DNA: TGTGCCAGCAGCGTAGAGGGCCTCCCAGGCCACGAGCAGTACTTC; CDR3 protein: CASSVEGLPGHEQYF
D gene: NA; J gene: TRBJ1-1; V gene: TRBV9; clone size: many; CDR3 DNA: TGTGCCAGCAGCGTTGGCGGACAGAGTGAAGCTTTCTTT; CDR3 protein: CASSVGGQSEAFF